The sequence of this T cell receptor beta chain was determined in a study of blood T cells in healthy people across ages. The CDR3 loop spans 16 amino acids. V was clipped by 4 bases and J by 4 bases, with 19 bases between them. Germline CDR1 MNHNY, CDR2 SVGAGI (reference sequence). A second roughly 6 to 11 cycle PCR used barcoded and J-beta primers. MiXCR, run by TCRdb on the 5' RACE reads, gives a single entry per CDR3 protein. The table shows about 1.8 million distinct CDR3 sequences, with just under 50% occurring only once. Each sample provided at least 6 micrograms of extracted total RNA. This clonotype was picked up a small number of times. Its cognate antigen is unknown. Findings and limits, study-wide: A roughly linear fall in TCR beta diversity per million T cells was seen with increasing age.

The TCR was taken from a woman between 40 and 55 years old in good health. The specimen was blood. The chain couples TRBV6-6 to TRBJ1-2; no firm D call. In DNA, the CDR3 is TGTGCCAGCAGTTTATCTCGTAGGAGGGAGGGCTATGGCTACACCTTC. As protein: CASSLSRRREGYGYTF.